This entry concerns a single TCR beta chain. The data derive from a study of blood T cell repertoires in COVID-19. This CDR3 spans 15 amino acids. Germline assignment: CDR1 SGHRS and CDR2 YFSETQ. V gave up 0 bases and J gave up 7 bases, with 11 bases separating them. This table comes from immunoSEQ multiplex PCR, and its TCRdb copy is limited to in-frame clones, with some not included. The sample has about 380,000 clones, around 87% seen once. This chain joins TRBV5-1 and TRBJ1-6; no firm D call. Sequenced sample: PBMCs or T cells enriched from blood (not recorded which). The TCR was taken from a man younger than 45 who had recovered from COVID-19. CDR3 residues: CASSLDGSSNSPLHF. The CDR3 DNA sequence: TGCGCCAGCAGCTTGGATGGGAGTTCCAATTCACCCCTCCACTTT.